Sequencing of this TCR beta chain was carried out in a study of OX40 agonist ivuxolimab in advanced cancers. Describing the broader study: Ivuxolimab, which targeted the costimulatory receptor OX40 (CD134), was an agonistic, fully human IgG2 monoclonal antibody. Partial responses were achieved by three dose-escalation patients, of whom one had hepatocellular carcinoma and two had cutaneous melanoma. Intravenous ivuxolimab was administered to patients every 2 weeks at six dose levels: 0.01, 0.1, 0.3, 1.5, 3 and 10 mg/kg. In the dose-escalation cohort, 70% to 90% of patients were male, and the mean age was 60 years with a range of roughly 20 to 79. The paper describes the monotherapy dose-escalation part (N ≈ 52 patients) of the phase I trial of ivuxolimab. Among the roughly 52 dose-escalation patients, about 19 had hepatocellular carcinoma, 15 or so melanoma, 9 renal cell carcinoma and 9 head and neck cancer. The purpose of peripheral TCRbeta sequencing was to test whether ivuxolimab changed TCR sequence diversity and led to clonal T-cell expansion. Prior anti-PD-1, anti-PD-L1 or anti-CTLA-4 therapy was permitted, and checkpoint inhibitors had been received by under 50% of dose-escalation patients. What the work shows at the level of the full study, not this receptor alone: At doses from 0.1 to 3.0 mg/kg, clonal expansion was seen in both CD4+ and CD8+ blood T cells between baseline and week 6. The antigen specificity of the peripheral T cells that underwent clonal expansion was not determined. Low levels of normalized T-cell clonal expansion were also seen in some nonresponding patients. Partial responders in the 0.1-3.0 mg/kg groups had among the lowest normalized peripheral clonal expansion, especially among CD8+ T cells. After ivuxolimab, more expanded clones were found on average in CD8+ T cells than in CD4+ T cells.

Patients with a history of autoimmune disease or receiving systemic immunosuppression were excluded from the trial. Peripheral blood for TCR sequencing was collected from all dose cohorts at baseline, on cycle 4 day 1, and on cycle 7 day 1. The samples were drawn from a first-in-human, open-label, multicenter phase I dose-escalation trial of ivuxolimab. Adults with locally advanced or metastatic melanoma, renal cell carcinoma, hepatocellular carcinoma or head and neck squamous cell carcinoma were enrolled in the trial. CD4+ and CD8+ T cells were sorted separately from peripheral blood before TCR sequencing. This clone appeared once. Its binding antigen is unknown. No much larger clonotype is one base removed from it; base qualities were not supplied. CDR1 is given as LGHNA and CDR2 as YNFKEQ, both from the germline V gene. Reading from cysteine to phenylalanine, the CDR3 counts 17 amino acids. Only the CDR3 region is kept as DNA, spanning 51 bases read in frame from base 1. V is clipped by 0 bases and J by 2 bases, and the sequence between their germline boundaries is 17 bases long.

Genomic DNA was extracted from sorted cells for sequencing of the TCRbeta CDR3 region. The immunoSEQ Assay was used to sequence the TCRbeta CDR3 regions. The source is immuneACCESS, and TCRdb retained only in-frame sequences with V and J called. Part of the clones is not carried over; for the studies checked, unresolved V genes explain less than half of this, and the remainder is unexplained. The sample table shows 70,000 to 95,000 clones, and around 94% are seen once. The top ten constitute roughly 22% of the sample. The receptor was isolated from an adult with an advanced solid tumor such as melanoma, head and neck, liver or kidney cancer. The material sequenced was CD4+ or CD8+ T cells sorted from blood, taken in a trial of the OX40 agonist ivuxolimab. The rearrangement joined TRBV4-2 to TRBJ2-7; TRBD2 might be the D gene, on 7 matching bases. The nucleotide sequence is TGTGCCAGCAGCCAAGAAGGGGGGCCGGGGGGCACCTACGAGCAGTACTTC. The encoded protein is CASSQEGGPGGTYEQYF.